The present TCR beta chain was sequenced within a study of cytomegalovirus exposure and HLA in healthy donors. The primer mix had 60 Vbeta and 13 Jbeta primers. Clones were sequenced by immunoSEQ multiplex PCR, and TCRdb holds only the in-frame ones, with some missing. The table lists about 94,000 clones, 50% to 75% of them singletons. V shed 4 bases and J shed 2 bases, with 14 bases lying between them. CDR3 size: 15 residues. Germline CDR1 is ENHRY and CDR2 is SYGVKD. The receptor comes from a man aged 25-40 years in good health and CMV-seronegative. Source material: PBMCs. The chain has TRBV10-3 and TRBJ1-1; D is perhaps TRBD1 (5 bases). In DNA form, the CDR3 reads TGTGCCATCAGTGGGGGGGGTTCCGGAAACACTGAAGCTTTCTTT. Translating gives CAISGGGSGNTEAFF.